Sequencing of this T cell receptor (beta chain) was carried out in a study of blood T cell repertoires in COVID-19. Study processing details: Reference gene primer amplification gave estimated nucleated cell counts. Repertoires were generated with immunoSEQ multiplex PCR, while TCRdb's copy carries only in-frame clones and drops some. Clonal size and the V and J genes are those of that table, whereas D and trimming came from the DNA. The sample lists under 170,000 clones, 65% to 90% seen once, with more than 3% in the top ten. CDR3 length: 15 amino acids. V lost 6 bases and J lost 5; bases outside the gene matches: 8. The germline V gene encodes CDR1 MDHEN and CDR2 SYDVKM.

The source material was peripheral blood. The TCR originated in a man aged 70-80 years with acute or convalescent COVID-19. The chain uses TRBV28 and TRBJ2-5; 11 nucleotides agree with TRBD2. CDR3 bases: TGTGCCAGCAGATCTAGCGGGAGGAGGGCTGAGACCCAGTACTTC. This encodes CASRSSGRRAETQYF.